The rows below give T cell receptor beta chains drawn from one sample of a study of identical twins. TCRdb re-called the 5' RACE reads with MiXCR, one entry per CDR3 protein. The repertoire has 450,000 to 600,000 distinct CDR3 sequences, more than 20% of them found once; the top ten carry around 0.47%. These data were also filed under a second study, of yellow fever vaccine responses in identical twins.

Source material: CD4+ T cells sorted from blood. The receptor source for this set is a woman aged 18-35 years in good health. CDR3s include the opening cysteine and the closing phenylalanine or tryptophan. Each record gives: D gene, J gene, clone size, V gene, CDR3 DNA, CDR3 protein. D genes are given only for firm matches. Not all rows give a size; the values are once, few, many and, for expanded clones, a class.

>TRBD1|TRBJ2-4|-|TRBV27
TGTGCCAGCAGTGCAACTCTACAGGGGGCCGGGGGTTCCAAAAACATTCAGTACTTC
CASSATLQGAGGSKNIQYF
>-|TRBJ2-2|few|TRBV10-3
TGTGCCATCAGTGATCCAGGGGGGCCTACCGGGGAGCTGTTTTTT
CAISDPGGPTGELFF
>-|TRBJ2-1|-|TRBV7-9
TGTGCCAGCAGCTTAAGGGACGCCCTCCGGGAGCAGTTCTTC
CASSLRDALREQFF
>-|TRBJ2-5|few|TRBV5-1
TGCGCCAGCAGCTCCCCGGACGGTGGGACCCAGTACTTC
CASSSPDGGTQYF
>-|TRBJ1-4|few|TRBV7-2
TGTGCCAGCAGCCTATATGGGGCGAATGAAAAACTGTTTTTT
CASSLYGANEKLFF
>TRBD1|TRBJ1-3|-|TRBV20-1
TGCAGTGCCATTCAAACAGGGGGCTGGGTTGGAAACACCATATATTTT
CSAIQTGGWVGNTIYF
>-|TRBJ1-1|-|TRBV5-1
TGCGCCAGCAGCTCGTCCCGGACACCGAACACTGAAGCTTTCTTT
CASSSSRTPNTEAFF
>-|TRBJ2-1|few|TRBV2
TGTGCCAGCAGTCCCCGGACCGACTCCTACAATGAGCAGTTCTTC
CASSPRTDSYNEQFF
>TRBD1|TRBJ1-4|few|TRBV6-1
TGTGCCAGCACCAAGGGTCGGGACAGGGGTCTAAAACTGTTTTTT
CASTKGRDRGLKLFF
>-|TRBJ1-2|-|TRBV2
TGTGCCAGCAGTGACGATGCAGCGACTAACTATGGCTACACCTTC
CASSDDAATNYGYTF
>TRBD1|TRBJ2-1|-|TRBV7-6
TGTGCCAGCAGCCTCGGGACAGGGAGGTTGAATGAGCAGTTCTTC
CASSLGTGRLNEQFF
>-|TRBJ2-4|few|TRBV11-1
TGTGCCAGCAGCCCTAGGACTCCGGGACAACTAGCCAAAAACATTCAGTACTTC
CASSPRTPGQLAKNIQYF
>TRBD2|TRBJ2-7|-|TRBV5-1
TGCGCCAGCAAGGTTCCTACTAGCGAAGAGCAGTACTTC
CASKVPTSEEQYF
>-|TRBJ2-7|-|TRBV28
TGTGCCAGCCTAGACACCACCGCCTCCTACGAGCAGTACTTC
CASLDTTASYEQYF
>TRBD2|TRBJ2-7|-|TRBV3-1
TGTGCCAGCAGCCGAGCGGGAGCCAACGAGCAGTACTTC
CASSRAGANEQYF
>TRBD2|TRBJ2-1|few|TRBV20-1
TGCAGTGCTAGGGGGGCCGGGACTAGTCAACTTGAGCAGTTCTTC
CSARGAGTSQLEQFF
>-|TRBJ2-7|few|TRBV7-9
TGTGCCAGCAGCTTAGGTCAGACCGCCGCCTACGAGCAGTACTTC
CASSLGQTAAYEQYF
>-|TRBJ1-2|few|TRBV13
TGTGCCAGCAGCTTGGGCGGTGATAGGGGGAACTATGGCTACACCTTC
CASSLGGDRGNYGYTF
>TRBD1|TRBJ1-6|few|TRBV5-1
TGCGCCAGCAGTCCAAGTCCGGGACAGGGTCTCTATAATTCACCCCTCCACTTT
CASSPSPGQGLYNSPLHF
>TRBD2|TRBJ2-1|-|TRBV28
TGTGCCAGCACCCCCCCCTTAGGGCGGGAGGGCCGATCAGACAATGAGCAGTTCTTC
CASTPPLGREGRSDNEQFF
>TRBD1|TRBJ1-1|-|TRBV7-8
TGTGCCAGCAGCCAGGACAGGGGGGTGGAAGCTTTCTTT
CASSQDRGVEAFF
>-|TRBJ2-5|-|TRBV5-1
TGCGCCAGCAGCTTGACAGCCCCGGAGCCAGAGACCCAGTACTTC
CASSLTAPEPETQYF
>-|TRBJ1-5|-|TRBV11-2
TGTGCCAGCAGCTTAGTAACGTCCTCGAGGCCCCAGCATTTT
CASSLVTSSRPQHF
>TRBD2|TRBJ2-1|few|TRBV12-3/TRBV12-4
TGTGCCAGCAGTCCCAGGGGGGGGACTAGCGGGGAGGATGAGCAGTTCTTC
CASSPRGGTSGEDEQFF
>-|TRBJ1-6|-|TRBV25-1
TGTGCCAGCAGCCTCAGGGGCAGGGCGGATTCACCCCTCCACTTT
CASSLRGRADSPLHF
>TRBD1|TRBJ1-6|-|TRBV10-3
TGTGCCATAGGGACAGGGGTTAATTCACCCCTCCACTTT
CAIGTGVNSPLHF
>TRBD1|TRBJ1-1|few|TRBV20-1
TGCAGTGCCCGACAGGGGGAGGTCACTGAAGCTTTCTTT
CSARQGEVTEAFF
>-|TRBJ1-5|few|TRBV10-3
TGTGCCATCAGTGAAATGGGGGGCCGTAATCAGCCCCAGCATTTT
CAISEMGGRNQPQHF
>-|TRBJ1-2|few|TRBV3-1
TGTGCCAGCAGCCAATCACCCGCTAACTATGGCTACACCTTC
CASSQSPANYGYTF
>TRBD2|TRBJ2-3|-|TRBV10-2
TGCGCCAGCACCACGGGACTAGCATCAGATACGCAGTATTTT
CASTTGLASDTQYF
>TRBD2|TRBJ2-1|-|TRBV2
TGTGCCAATAGCGGGAGGGGGCTTGGTGAGCAGTTCTTC
CANSGRGLGEQFF
>-|TRBJ1-1|few|TRBV19
TGTGCCAGTAGTACAGAGGGACATTTGAACACTGAAGCTTTCTTT
CASSTEGHLNTEAFF
>TRBD1|TRBJ2-7|few|TRBV3-1
TGTGCCAGCAGCCAAGCCGGGACAGTGAAACACTTC
CASSQAGTVKHF
>-|TRBJ2-1|-|TRBV14
TGTGCCAGCAGCCAAGATACCGTCTACAATGAGCAGTTCTTC
CASSQDTVYNEQFF
>TRBD1|TRBJ1-2|-|TRBV4-1
TGCGCCAGCAGCCCTTCCTTTGGGACAGGGGGTGGCTACACCTTC
CASSPSFGTGGGYTF
>-|TRBJ2-3|-|TRBV7-9
TGTGCCAGCAGCTCGTATCGGGACCAAACAGATACGCGGTATTTT
CASSSYRDQTDTRYF
>-|TRBJ1-3|-|TRBV28
TGTGCCAGCAGTTTCGGACAGATCCATGGTGGAAACACCATATATTTT
CASSFGQIHGGNTIYF
>-|TRBJ2-5|few|TRBV6-2/TRBV6-3
TGTGCCAGCAGTTACTCCTCGGCGGGGAAACTGCAAGAGACCCAGTACTTC
CASSYSSAGKLQETQYF
>TRBD1|TRBJ1-4|-|TRBV7-9
TGTGCCAGCAGCCTCGGGACAGGACATGAAAAACTGTTTTTT
CASSLGTGHEKLFF
>-|TRBJ2-3|-|TRBV20-1
TGCAGTGCTAGAGGGGCTGGGGGAGAGGCTAGCACAGATACGCAGTATTTT
CSARGAGGEASTDTQYF
>TRBD1|TRBJ1-1|few|TRBV5-1
TGCGCCAGCAGACTCCAGGACAGGGTGAACACTGAAGCTTTCTTT
CASRLQDRVNTEAFF